What follows are 16 T cell receptor beta chains derived from one specimen sequenced in a study of cytomegalovirus exposure and HLA in healthy donors (TCRdb year 2017). The library was obtained by the immunoSEQ multiplex PCR assay. For the multiplex PCR, a mixture combining 60 forward primers for TCR Vbeta segments and 13 reverse primers for TCR Jbeta segments was used. TCRdb limited this immuneACCESS table to in-frame rearrangements with V and J called. A share of clones is missing; checked studies link under half to unresolved V genes, and the rest is unexplained. For this sample the table gives 65,000 to 95,000 clones, of which 60% to 85% were detected only once. The ten top clones hold around 6% of the sample. The specimen sequenced was PBMCs. The receptors come from a male donor in good health and CMV-seropositive.

The chain is built from TRBV7-7 and TRBJ2-7; no definite D call. The CDR3 loop spans 13 amino acids. Germline-derived CDR1 and CDR2 are SSHAT and FNYEAQ (reference sequence). Trimming left V 1 base short and J 6 bases short, with 10 bases between. The chain's CDR3 is CASSLGASSEQYF. The CDR3 coding sequence is TGTGCCAGCAGCTTAGGGGCCTCTTCCGAGCAGTACTTC.

Only a few counts were recorded for this clone. The genes are TRBV4-1 and TRBJ2-7; D remains unclear. Germline V CDR1 and CDR2: MGHRA, YSYEKL. The ends were cut back, 2 bases at V and 9 bases at J, with 11 bases in the middle. The CDR3 has 12 residues. The DNA for the CDR3 is TGCGCCAGCAGCCAACCTCCGGGTTCGCAGTACTTC. This codes for CASSQPPGSQYF.

V gene TRBV20-1 combines with J gene TRBJ2-1; no clear D. The length of the CDR3 is 10 residues. The V gene lost 0 bases and the J gene lost 9 bases, with 3 bases spanning the gap. Germline V gene lookup returns CDR1 DFQATT and CDR2 SNEGSKA (reference sequence). This chain's CDR3 is CSAREAEQFF. Written as DNA, the CDR3 is TGCAGTGCTAGAGAGGCTGAGCAGTTCTTC.

V gene TRBV6-5 combines with J gene TRBJ1-2, with 7 nucleotides matching TRBD1. Losses at the gene ends were 4 bases for V and 0 bases for J; bases not matched to a gene: 2. Germline CDR1 MNHEY, CDR2 SVGAGI. This CDR3 is 14 amino acids long. CDR3 in amino acids: CASSSGQSNYGYTF. The DNA for the CDR3 is TGTGCCAGCAGTTCGGGACAGTCTAACTATGGCTACACCTTC.

In its sample, this clone was seen once. The rearrangement joins TRBV18 to TRBJ1-2, with D unresolved. The CDR3 is 15 amino acids. Per the germline V gene, CDR1 is KGHSH and CDR2 is LQKENI. V gave up 0 bases and J gave up 4 bases, with 12 bases separating them. The CDR3 coding sequence is TGTGCCAGCTCACCACCATGGCTTACGGGCTATGGCTACACCTTC. Translating gives CASSPPWLTGYGYTF. Full variable domain (remainder filled in from reference TRBV18 and TRBJ1-2): NAGVMQNPRHLVRRRGQEARLRCSPMKGHSHVYWYRQLPEEGLKFMVYLQKENIIDESGMPKERFSAEFPKEGPSILRIQQVVRGDSAAYFCASSPPWLTGYGYTFGSGTRLTVV.

This chain joins TRBV5-1 and TRBJ1-2, with a possible D match to TRBD1 (6 bases). The CDR3 spans 16 residues. Germline loops: CDR1 SGHRS, CDR2 YFSETQ. The V end lost 2 bases, the J end lost 2 bases, and 16 bases lay between the germline ends. CDR3 sequence (DNA): TGCGCCAGCAGCTTAGCACCCGGGACAAGCAACTATGGCTACACCTTC. Protein sequence: CASSLAPGTSNYGYTF.

The chain has TRBV7-9 and TRBJ1-1; D perhaps matches TRBD1 (5 bases). The germline gives CDR1 SEHNR, CDR2 FQNEAQ (reference sequence). Trimming removed 4 bases at V and 4 bases at J, with 16 bases between. The CDR3 covers 15 residues. CDR3 region: CASSSYQWGGTEAFF. CDR3 nucleotides: TGTGCCAGCAGCTCCTACCAGTGGGGGGGCACTGAAGCTTTCTTT. The full variable domain, completed using reference TRBV7-9 and TRBJ1-1, is DTGVSQNPRHKITKRGQNVTFRCDPISEHNRLYWYRQTLGQGPEFLTYFQNEAQLEKSRLLSDRFSAERPKGSFSTLEIQRTEQGDSAMYLCASSSYQWGGTEAFFGQGTRLTVV.

The CDR3 region is CASGTGREGANVLTF. CDR3 bases: TGTGCCAGCGGGACAGGGCGAGAAGGGGCCAACGTCCTGACTTTC. V usage is TRBV7-2 and J usage is TRBJ2-6; TRBD1 matches at 9 bases. Unmatched junction bases numbered 6, after V lost 8 bases and J lost 4 bases. The CDR3 sequence is 15 residues long. CDR1 is SGHTA, CDR2 FQGNSA, per germline.

V and J are TRBV28 and TRBJ2-7, with D unclear. There are 17 residues in the CDR3. The germline gives CDR1 MDHEN, CDR2 SYDVKM. V dropped 2 bases and J dropped 1 base, with 18 bases sitting between them. The CDR3 DNA is TGTGCCAGCAGTTTAGGTCCAGGTGTGACCGCATCCTACGAGCAGTACTTC. Translated, it gives CASSLGPGVTASYEQYF.

V usage is TRBV10-3 and J usage is TRBJ2-5, with TRBD1 as a possible D gene (6 bases). Trimming took 7 bases from V and 1 from J, leaving 10 bases between them. This CDR3 spans 13 amino acids. The germline gives CDR1 ENHRY, CDR2 SYGVKD. The CDR3 reads CAIMQGSQETQYF. The CDR3 DNA sequence: TGTGCCATCATGCAGGGGAGCCAAGAGACCCAGTACTTC.

This clone was counted between two and nine times. The chain links TRBV4-3 to TRBJ2-6; 9 bases line up with TRBD1. V was clipped by 4 bases and J by 3 bases; unmatched bases: 4. The CDR3 sequence is 16 residues long. The germline CDR1 and CDR2 sequences are LGHNA and YSLEER. This CDR3 is CASSPGQGSGANVLTF. DNA for the CDR3: TGCGCCAGCAGCCCTGGACAGGGGAGTGGGGCCAACGTCCTGACTTTC.

V and J are TRBV9 and TRBJ2-7; perhaps TRBD2 as D (6 bases). The CDR3 is 15 residues long. Germline V CDR1 and CDR2: SGDLS, YYNGEE. Trimming pared 0 bases from V and 2 bases from J, leaving 12 bases between. The CDR3 DNA reads TGTGCCAGCAGCGTAGGTGGGACTGCGGCCTACGAGCAGTACTTC. This translates into CASSVGGTAAYEQYF.

The rearrangement joins TRBV7-9 to TRBJ2-1, with D maybe TRBD1 (5 bases). The V gene lost 6 bases and the J gene lost 6 bases, with 18 bases spanning the gap. Germline-derived CDR1 and CDR2 are SEHNR and FQNEAQ (reference sequence). The CDR3 has 15 residues. CDR3 protein: CASRPKIRVGNEQFF. Here the CDR3 DNA reads TGTGCCAGCAGACCCAAGATCAGGGTAGGCAATGAGCAGTTCTTC.

The CDR3 DNA is TGTGCCAGCAGAGATGGGCAGCTAGCTTTCTTT. Translating it yields CASRDGQLAFF. The rearrangement uses TRBV28 and TRBJ1-1; D is uncertain. Germline CDR1 reads MDHEN; CDR2 reads SYDVKM. Between the trimmed V and J ends, which lost 6 bases and 10 bases, there was a span of 12 bases. The CDR3 consists of 11 residues.

V gene TRBV5-5 combines with J gene TRBJ2-7; D not resolved. Trimming removed 4 bases from V and 2 bases from J, with 13 bases in between. The CDR3 has 14 residues. Germline V CDR1 and CDR2: SGHKS, YYEKEE (reference sequence). The CDR3 DNA follows: TGTGCCAGCAGCCGCTTTGACATTGCCTACGAGCAGTACTTC. Its translation is CASSRFDIAYEQYF.

The chain carries TRBV7-8 and TRBJ1-4, with D unclear. This CDR3 has 15 amino acids. Looked up from germline, CDR1 is SGHVS and CDR2 is FQNEAQ. V gave up 0 bases and J gave up 6 bases, with 11 bases separating them. CDR3 sequence: CASSLASRLDEKLFF. CDR3 sequence (DNA): TGTGCCAGCAGCTTAGCGTCGCGCTTAGATGAAAAACTGTTTTTT. The full variable domain, rest sourced from reference TRBV7-8 and TRBJ1-4, is GAGVSQSPRYKVAKRGQDVALRCDPISGHVSLFWYQQALGQGPEFLTYFQNEAQLDKSGLPSDRFFAERPEGSVSTLKIQRTQQEDSAVYLCASSLASRLDEKLFFGSGTQLSVL.